Listed below are T cell receptor beta chains from one sample, sequenced in a study of CD8 T cells in ankylosing spondylitis. Each CDR3 protein gets one entry after TCRdb re-called the 5' RACE reads with MiXCR. The table records around 210,000 distinct CDR3 sequences, 7% to 10% of them present only once. The sample comprised blood, either unsorted or a sorted T cell fraction (not recorded which). Receptors were obtained from a female donor with ankylosing spondylitis or in good health (not recorded which). Both conserved end residues are part of each CDR3. A D gene is named only where the DNA matches it firmly. Size tells how often a clone was seen (once, few, many) or the class of an expanded clone, and some rows leave it out.

J gene	D gene	clone size	V gene	CDR3 DNA	CDR3 protein
TRBJ2-2	-	many	TRBV20-1	TGCAGTGCTAGGAATTTAGGGGGTAACACCGGGGAGCTGTTTTTT	CSARNLGGNTGELFF
TRBJ1-4	TRBD1	many	TRBV20-1	TGCAGTGCTCCGAAACAGGGGGCTAGGGAAAAACTGTTTTTT	CSAPKQGAREKLFF
TRBJ2-1	-	many	TRBV10-3	TGTGCCATCAGTGAGTCTGGGTTTAACTACAATGAGCAGTTCTTC	CAISESGFNYNEQFF
TRBJ2-7	-	many	TRBV7-2	TGTGCCAGCAGCCCCCGCTTATACGAGCAGTACTTC	CASSPRLYEQYF
TRBJ2-7	-	many	TRBV6-2/TRBV6-3	TGTGCCAGCACCACAGGCTACGAGCAGTACTTC	CASTTGYEQYF
TRBJ2-3	-	many	TRBV30	TGTGCCTGGGGACCACCGGATACGCAGTATTTT	CAWGPPDTQYF
TRBJ1-2	-	few	TRBV7-7	TGTGCCAGCAGCCCCCAAGGGCCAGATTCTCGCTATGGCTACACCTTC	CASSPQGPDSRYGYTF
TRBJ2-5	-	many	TRBV29-1	TGCAGCGTTACCCGGGAAGAGACCCAGTACTTC	CSVTREETQYF
TRBJ1-2	-	few	TRBV4-3	TGCGCCAGCAGCCAAGTCACCGCTATAGATGGCTACACCTTC	CASSQVTAIDGYTF
TRBJ2-7	TRBD2	many	TRBV20-1	TGCAGTGCTAGAACCGGGAGGGCCGGGGAGCAGTACTTC	CSARTGRAGEQYF
TRBJ2-7	TRBD2	many	TRBV5-6	TGTGCCAGCAGCTTGGGGCGGACTAGTATGGGCTACGAGCAGTACTTC	CASSLGRTSMGYEQYF
TRBJ2-7	-	many	TRBV20-1	TGCAGTGCTAGAGTTAGCGGCTCCTACGAGCAGTACTTC	CSARVSGSYEQYF
TRBJ2-3	-	-	TRBV7-9	TGTGCCAGCAGCCCCCTGGAGCGTCTGACAGATACGCAGTATTTT	CASSPLERLTDTQYF
TRBJ1-2	-	many	TRBV20-1	TGCAGTGCTAGGGCCGGTGGCTACACCTTC	CSARAGGYTF
TRBJ2-1	-	many	TRBV29-1	TGCAGCGTTGCGGCCGCCGAGACCCTCTTCAATGAGCAGTTCTTC	CSVAAAETLFNEQFF
TRBJ1-3	TRBD1	-	TRBV14	TGTGCCAGCAGCCCTGGGACAGGGACGAGAAACACCATATATTTT	CASSPGTGTRNTIYF
TRBJ1-5	-	many	TRBV12-3/TRBV12-4	TGTGCCAGCAGGTCGGGACAAAATCAGCCCCAGCATTTT	CASRSGQNQPQHF
TRBJ1-5	-	few	TRBV4-1	TGCGCCAGCAGCCAAGTTTTTGGTCAGCCCCAGCATTTT	CASSQVFGQPQHF
TRBJ1-1	-	many	TRBV7-6	TGTGCCAGCAGCTTAAGGCCAACCAGGCACATGAACACTGAAGCTTTCTTT	CASSLRPTRHMNTEAFF
TRBJ2-3	-	many	TRBV7-8	TGTGCCAGCAGCTTAGCACGGCCAGGCGTTCGGACAGATACGCAGTATTTT	CASSLARPGVRTDTQYF
TRBJ2-5	-	many	TRBV7-9	TGTGCCAGCAGCTCCAGGAGGGCTGTGAATCAAGAGACCCAGTACTTC	CASSSRRAVNQETQYF
TRBJ2-7	TRBD1	many	TRBV12-3/TRBV12-4	TGTGCCAGCAGCTTGGGACAGACTTACGAGCAGTACTTC	CASSLGQTYEQYF
TRBJ2-1	-	many	TRBV20-1	TGCAGCCCCGGGGGCCGAGAGTTCTTC	CSPGGREFF
TRBJ2-1	TRBD2	many	TRBV9	TGTGCCAGCAGCGTAGCGGGAGGTGGTGGTGAGCAGTTCTTC	CASSVAGGGGEQFF
TRBJ2-7	TRBD2	few	TRBV6-2/TRBV6-3	TGTGCCAGCACGCGGACTAGCGGTCCAACCTACGAGCAGTACTTC	CASTRTSGPTYEQYF
TRBJ2-7	-	-	TRBV19	TGTGCCAGTAGTACCCCTGGACTCGTCTACGAGCAGTACTTC	CASSTPGLVYEQYF
TRBJ1-5	-	many	TRBV20-1	TGCAGTGCTATTGGGCCGCTCAATCAGCCCCAGCATTTT	CSAIGPLNQPQHF
TRBJ2-2	TRBD1	-	TRBV18	TGTGCCAACTCACTCGGACAGGGGGACACCGGGGAGCTGTTTTTT	CANSLGQGDTGELFF
TRBJ2-7	-	-	TRBV7-9	TGTACCAGCAGCTTATCGGCCGGCGAGCAGTACTTC	CTSSLSAGEQYF
TRBJ2-1	-	many	TRBV29-1	TGCAGCGCTGACAAAGAACGCAATGAGCAGTTCTTC	CSADKERNEQFF
TRBJ2-5	-	-	TRBV7-9	TGTGCCAGCAGCTATCCGTGGGAGACCCAGTACTTC	CASSYPWETQYF
TRBJ1-4	-	many	TRBV7-6	TGTGCCAGCAGCTTGGGGAGGAATGAAAAACTGTTTTTT	CASSLGRNEKLFF
TRBJ2-5	-	many	TRBV4-3	TGCGCCAGCAGCTCGGACGGGACTCAACGAGAGACCCAGTACTTC	CASSSDGTQRETQYF
TRBJ1-5	TRBD1	many	TRBV29-1	TGCAGCGTTGCCGGGACAGGGGGCGGTCAGCCCCAGCATTTT	CSVAGTGGGQPQHF
TRBJ1-2	TRBD1	few	TRBV12-3/TRBV12-4	TGTGCCAGCAGTTTCAGGCCAGGGGGCGGCTACACCTTC	CASSFRPGGGYTF
TRBJ1-5	-	many	TRBV6-2/TRBV6-3	TGTGCCAGCAGTTACGGATCTCATAGCAATCAGCCCCAGCATTTT	CASSYGSHSNQPQHF
TRBJ1-5	TRBD1	-	TRBV6-1	TGTGCCAGCAGTGCGTCAGGGGGTAAGCCCCAGCATTTT	CASSASGGKPQHF
TRBJ2-1	TRBD2	many	TRBV5-1	TGCGCCAGCAGCTTGGGGCCTAGCGGGAGCTCCTACAATGAGCAGTTCTTC	CASSLGPSGSSYNEQFF
TRBJ2-2	TRBD1	many	TRBV27	TGTGCCAGCAGTTTACAGGGGACAGCTAACACCGGGGAGCTGTTTTTT	CASSLQGTANTGELFF
TRBJ2-3	TRBD2	many	TRBV28	TGTGCCAGCAGTTTAGCGGGAGAGAGCCCCAGCACAGATACGCAGTATTTT	CASSLAGESPSTDTQYF
TRBJ2-7	TRBD2	few	TRBV5-1	TGCGCCAGCAGCTTGTCCGGTTCAGAGGGACTAGGGGAGCAGTACTTC	CASSLSGSEGLGEQYF
TRBJ2-1	TRBD1	many	TRBV10-3	TGTGCCATCAAGGGACAGGCCTTCTACAATGAGCAGTTCTTC	CAIKGQAFYNEQFF
TRBJ2-4	TRBD1	-	TRBV10-3	TGTGCCATCAGTACAGGGGGCGAGGGAAACATTCAGTACTTC	CAISTGGEGNIQYF
TRBJ2-7	TRBD1	few	TRBV7-9	TGTGCCAGCAGCTTAAATGACCCCCTGACAGGGGCCTACGAGCAGTACTTC	CASSLNDPLTGAYEQYF
TRBJ1-1	-	many	TRBV29-1	TGCAGCGCCGAGGGGAGGGGGAACACTGAAGCTTTCTTT	CSAEGRGNTEAFF
TRBJ2-1	-	many	TRBV20-1	TGCAGTGCTTACGGAGTAAGCTCCTACAATGAGCAGTTCTTC	CSAYGVSSYNEQFF
TRBJ1-1	TRBD1	many	TRBV4-2	TGTGCCAGCAGCCAAGAAGACAGGGGGCAGGATCCAGCTTTCTTT	CASSQEDRGQDPAFF
TRBJ2-5	TRBD2	many	TRBV20-1	TGCAGTGCTAGCGGGACTAGCATGGAGACCCAGTACTTC	CSASGTSMETQYF
TRBJ2-3	-	-	TRBV5-4	TGTGCCAGCAGCTTGTTCGGGGACACAGGTACGCAGTATTTT	CASSLFGDTGTQYF
TRBJ2-7	-	many	TRBV3-1	TGTGCCAGCAGCCAACTGGGAAACTACGAGCAGTACTTC	CASSQLGNYEQYF
TRBJ2-7	-	many	TRBV27	TGTGCCAGCAGGACCCTGGGGGGTCCCACTGACGAGCAGTACTTC	CASRTLGGPTDEQYF
TRBJ2-3	TRBD2	many	TRBV4-3	TGCGCCAGCAGCCAACTGCCCTCGGGACTAGCGGGAGAAGATACGCAGTATTTT	CASSQLPSGLAGEDTQYF
TRBJ1-5	TRBD1	many	TRBV20-1	TGCAGTGCTAGAATACAGGGGCCCAATCAGCCCCAGCATTTT	CSARIQGPNQPQHF